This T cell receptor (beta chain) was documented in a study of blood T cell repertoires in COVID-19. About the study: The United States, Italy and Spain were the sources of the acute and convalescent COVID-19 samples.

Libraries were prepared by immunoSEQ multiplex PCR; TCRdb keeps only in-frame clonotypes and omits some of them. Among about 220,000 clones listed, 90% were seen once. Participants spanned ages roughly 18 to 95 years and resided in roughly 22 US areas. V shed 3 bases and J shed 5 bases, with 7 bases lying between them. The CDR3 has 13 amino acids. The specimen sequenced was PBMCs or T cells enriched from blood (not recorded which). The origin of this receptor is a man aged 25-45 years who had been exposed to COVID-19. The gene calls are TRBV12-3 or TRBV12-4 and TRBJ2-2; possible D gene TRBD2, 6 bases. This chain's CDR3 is CASSFRGTGELFF. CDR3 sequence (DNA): TGTGCCAGCAGTTTTCGGGGGACCGGGGAGCTGTTTTTT.